One sample yielded the 17 T cell receptor beta chains listed below, sequenced in a study of graft-versus-host responses after intestinal transplantation. The data were produced by immunoSEQ multiplex PCR, yet TCRdb's version contains in-frame clones alone and is incomplete. In the table there are 80,000 to 100,000 clones, about 93% of which are singletons. Their cognate antigens are unknown. This specimen was unstimulated CD4+ T cells sorted from spleen or lymph node cells, taken before intestinal transplant. The receptors originated from a human donor who received an intestinal transplant.

The chain links TRBV18 to TRBJ2-7; TRBD2 aligns across 8 bases. The CDR3 has 17 amino acids. V was clipped by 2 bases and J by 2 bases; unmatched bases: 11. From germline, CDR1 is KGHSH and CDR2 LQKENI. The CDR3 DNA reads as TGTGCCAGCTCACCAGGGATTTCCGGGAGGGGACCCTACGAGCAGTACTTC. Amino acids: CASSPGISGRGPYEQYF. Full variable domain (rest looked up from reference TRBV18 and TRBJ2-7): NAGVMQNPRHLVRRRGQEARLRCSPMKGHSHVYWYRQLPEEGLKFMVYLQKENIIDESGMPKERFSAEFPKEGPSILRIQQVVRGDSAAYFCASSPGISGRGPYEQYFGPGTRLTVT.

In this sample, this clone turned up once. This chain links TRBV4-1 with TRBJ2-7, with 8 bases identical to TRBD2. The CDR3 extends over 13 amino acids. The J segment lost 2 bases and the V segment lost 5 bases, leaving 2 bases of the junction unmatched. CDR1 is MGHRA and CDR2 is YSYEKL in the germline V gene. CDR3 DNA sequence: TGCGCCAGCAGCAGCGGGGGAACCTACGAGCAGTACTTC. Translated: CASSSGGTYEQYF.

The chain is built from TRBV5-4 and TRBJ1-6, with a weak D call TRBD1 (6 bases). V gave up 4 bases and J gave up 10 bases, with 15 bases separating them. Germline loops: CDR1 SGHNT, CDR2 YYREEE (reference sequence). This CDR3 is built from 14 residues. CDR3 amino acids: CASSLTGLASPLHF. CDR3 nucleotides: TGTGCCAGCAGCCTTACAGGGTTGGCGTCACCCCTCCACTTT. The full variable domain, rest sourced from reference TRBV5-4 and TRBJ1-6, is ETGVTQSPTHLIKTRGQQVTLRCSSQSGHNTVSWYQQALGQGPQFIFQYYREEENGRGNFPPRFSGLQFPNYSSELNVNALELDDSALYLCASSLTGLASPLHFGNGTRLTVT.

The V call is TRBV5-1, the J call TRBJ2-1, with TRBD2 matching over 14 bases. CDR3 length: 14 residues. After removal of 4 bases from V and 10 bases from J, the junction contained 4 bases not matched to a gene. Germline V gives CDR1 SGHRS, CDR2 YFSETQ. The CDR3 DNA is TGCGCCAGCAGCAGACTAGCGGGGGGGCACGAGCAGTTCTTC. Its translation is CASSRLAGGHEQFF.

This clone was recorded only once. The sample has other DNA sequences that encode this CDR3 too. This chain joins TRBV29-1 and TRBJ1-2; a weak D match, TRBD1 (5 bases). Germline V lookup: CDR1 SQVTM, CDR2 ANQGSEA. This CDR3 is built from 12 residues. The V and J ends lost 4 bases and 1 base respectively, with 7 bases between them. CDR3 in DNA: TGCAGCGTTGGACAGAGTAACTATGGCTACACCTTC. Protein product: CSVGQSNYGYTF.

The chain combines TRBV7-9 with TRBJ1-3; tentatively, D is TRBD1 (6 bases). V was shortened by 2 bases and J by 2 bases, with 7 bases between the two germline ends. Germline V CDR1 and CDR2: SEHNR, FQNEAQ (reference sequence). CDR3 length: 14 residues. The CDR3 sequence: CASSLQGPGNTIYF. CDR3 nucleotide sequence: TGTGCCAGCAGCTTACAGGGGCCTGGAAACACCATATATTTT.

V is TRBV9 and J is TRBJ2-3, with 16 bases fitting TRBD2. The V gene's germline CDR1 is SGDLS and CDR2 YYNGEE. Unmatched junction bases numbered 15, after V lost 3 bases and J lost 5 bases. The CDR3 has 20 amino acids. The CDR3 reads CASSATVPGLAGGLIDTQYF. The CDR3, as DNA: TGTGCCAGCAGCGCCACCGTACCGGGACTAGCGGGGGGGCTTATAGATACGCAGTATTTT. The full variable domain, completed using reference TRBV9 and TRBJ2-3, is DSGVTQTPKHLITATGQRVTLRCSPRSGDLSVYWYQQSLDQGLQFLIQYYNGEERAKGNILERFSAQQFPDLHSELNLSSLELGDSALYFCASSATVPGLAGGLIDTQYFGPGTRLTVL.

This clone appeared once. This chain connects TRBV6-5 to TRBJ1-5; D call uncertain. This CDR3 has 14 residues. Germline CDR1 is MNHEY and CDR2 is SVGAGI. Between the trimmed V and J ends, which lost 6 bases and 1 base, there was a span of 10 bases. The CDR3 spells CASRPTWSNQPQHF. CDR3 nucleotides: TGTGCCAGCAGGCCTACGTGGAGCAATCAGCCCCAGCATTTT.

This chain uses TRBV7-3 with TRBJ1-1; 10 bases agree with TRBD1. The CDR3 consists of 15 residues. With 1 base clipped from V and 7 bases from J, the junction kept 6 bases outside the gene matches. From germline, CDR1 is SGHTA and CDR2 FQGTGA. The CDR3 protein is CASSLNRDRGGEAFF. CDR3 in DNA: TGTGCCAGCAGCTTAAACCGGGACAGGGGCGGTGAAGCTTTCTTT. The full variable domain, in which reference TRBV7-3 and TRBJ1-1 provide the parts outside the CDR3, is GAGVSQTPSNKVTEKGKYVELRCDPISGHTALYWYRQSLGQGPEFLIYFQGTGAADDSGLPNDRFFAVRPEGSVSTLKIQRTERGDSAVYLCASSLNRDRGGEAFFGQGTRLTVV.

J is TRBJ1-6 and V is TRBV18; 9 bases map to TRBD1. The germline gives CDR1 KGHSH, CDR2 LQKENI. The CDR3 runs 13 residues. Trimming cost V 3 bases and J 9 bases; bases outside gene matches: 0. The CDR3 nucleotides are TGTGCCAGCTCACCGACAGGGGGTTCACCCCTCCACTTT. Protein sequence: CASSPTGGSPLHF.

This chain joins TRBV7-9 and TRBJ1-1, with D perhaps matching TRBD1 (5 bases). CDR3 length: 15 residues. With 5 bases removed from V and 0 bases from J, the gap between germline ends came to 13 bases. The germline V gene has CDR1 SEHNR and CDR2 FQNEAQ (reference sequence). This CDR3 reads CASSLTGLLNTEAFF. The CDR3 bases are TGTGCCAGCAGCCTAACAGGTTTGCTGAACACTGAAGCTTTCTTT. Full variable domain (rest looked up from reference TRBV7-9 and TRBJ1-1): DTGVSQNPRHKITKRGQNVTFRCDPISEHNRLYWYRQTLGQGPEFLTYFQNEAQLEKSRLLSDRFSAERPKGSFSTLEIQRTEQGDSAMYLCASSLTGLLNTEAFFGQGTRLTVV.

V is TRBV27 and J is TRBJ1-2; D gene unclear. Per the germline V gene, CDR1 is MNHEY and CDR2 is SMNVEV (reference sequence). CDR3 size: 13 residues. V was pared by 3 bases and J by 4 bases, with 9 bases between. CDR3 protein: CASSFTGIYGYTF. CDR3 in DNA: TGTGCCAGCAGTTTTACGGGGATCTATGGCTACACCTTC.

The chain joins TRBV20-1 to TRBJ2-3; D call uncertain. The CDR3 is 11 amino acids. Germline CDR1 and CDR2: DFQATT and SNEGSKA (reference sequence). V was cut by 6 bases and J by 7 bases, with 11 bases left in between. CDR3 nucleotide sequence: TGCAGTGCGGCCGACTGGAATACGCAGTATTTT. This codes for CSAADWNTQYF.

The V and J genes are TRBV7-9 and TRBJ2-7, with D tentatively TRBD2 (6 bases). The V end lost 1 base, the J end lost 2 bases, and 12 bases lay between the germline ends. The CDR3 extends over 15 amino acids. The V gene's germline CDR1 is SEHNR and CDR2 FQNEAQ (reference sequence). The DNA of the CDR3 is TGTGCCAGCAGCTTAGACGGGGGTTTGGCCTACGAGCAGTACTTC. This translates into CASSLDGGLAYEQYF.

J is TRBJ2-3 and V is TRBV28; the match to TRBD2 covers 14 bases. This CDR3 comprises 17 residues. Germline CDR1 is MDHEN and CDR2 is SYDVKM. Trimming removed 2 bases from V and 6 bases from J; junction bases left unmatched: 7. CDR3 sequence: CASSLPGLAGVWDTQYF. In DNA form, the CDR3 reads TGTGCCAGCAGTTTACCGGGACTAGCGGGAGTCTGGGATACGCAGTATTTT. Variable domain in full (rest from reference TRBV28 and TRBJ2-3): DVKVTQSSRYLVKRTGEKVFLECVQDMDHENMFWYRQDPGLGLRLIYFSYDVKMKEKGDIPEGYSVSREKKERFSLILESASTNQTSMYLCASSLPGLAGVWDTQYFGPGTRLTVL.

This sequence joins TRBV7-9 and TRBJ2-7, with D perhaps matching TRBD1 (5 bases). Germline V gene lookup returns CDR1 SEHNR and CDR2 FQNEAQ (reference sequence). V dropped 5 bases and J dropped 3 bases, with 11 bases sitting between them. The CDR3 sequence is 13 residues long. The CDR3 bases are TGTGCCAGCAGCCCGGCCGGACACTACGAGCAGTACTTC. This codes for CASSPAGHYEQYF.

The V call is TRBV7-8, the J call TRBJ1-6, with TRBD1 identical over 7 bases. Germline V gene lookup returns CDR1 SGHVS and CDR2 FQNEAQ. The CDR3 length is 16 residues. The V segment lost 0 bases and the J segment 7 bases; nucleotides outside the gene matches: 6. The CDR3 region is CASSLAGQLVNSPLHF. DNA of the CDR3: TGTGCCAGCAGCTTAGCGGGACAGCTAGTCAATTCACCCCTCCACTTT.